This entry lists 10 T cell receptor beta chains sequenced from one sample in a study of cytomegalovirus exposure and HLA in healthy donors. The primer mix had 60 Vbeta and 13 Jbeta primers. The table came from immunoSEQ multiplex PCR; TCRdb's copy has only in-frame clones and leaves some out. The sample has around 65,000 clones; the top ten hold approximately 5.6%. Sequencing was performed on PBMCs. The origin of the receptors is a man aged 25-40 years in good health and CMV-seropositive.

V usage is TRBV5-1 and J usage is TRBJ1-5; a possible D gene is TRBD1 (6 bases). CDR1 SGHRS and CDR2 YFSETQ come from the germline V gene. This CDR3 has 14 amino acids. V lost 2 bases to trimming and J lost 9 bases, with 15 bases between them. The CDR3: CASSLQGPQGPQHF. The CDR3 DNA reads TGCGCCAGCAGCTTACAGGGACCCCAGGGGCCCCAGCATTTT.

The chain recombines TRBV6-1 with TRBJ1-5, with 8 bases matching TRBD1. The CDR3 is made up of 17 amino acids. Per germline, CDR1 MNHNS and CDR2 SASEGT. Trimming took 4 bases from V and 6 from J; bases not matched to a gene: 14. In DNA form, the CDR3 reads TGTGCCAGCAGTGCCTTGGGAGACAGGGGAGGACGTCAGCCCCAGCATTTT. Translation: CASSALGDRGGRQPQHF.

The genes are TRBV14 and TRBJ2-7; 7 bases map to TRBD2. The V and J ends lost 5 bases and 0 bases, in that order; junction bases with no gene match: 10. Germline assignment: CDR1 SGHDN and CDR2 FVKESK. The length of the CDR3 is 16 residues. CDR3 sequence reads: CASSARTRGVSYEQYF. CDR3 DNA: TGTGCCAGCAGCGCCCGGACTAGAGGTGTCTCCTACGAGCAGTACTTC.

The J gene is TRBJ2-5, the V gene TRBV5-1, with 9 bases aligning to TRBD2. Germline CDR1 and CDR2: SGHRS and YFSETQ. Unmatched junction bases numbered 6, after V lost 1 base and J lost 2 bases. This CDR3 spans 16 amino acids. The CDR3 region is CASSLRPAGGQETQYF. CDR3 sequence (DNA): TGCGCCAGCAGCTTGAGACCAGCGGGGGGACAAGAGACCCAGTACTTC.

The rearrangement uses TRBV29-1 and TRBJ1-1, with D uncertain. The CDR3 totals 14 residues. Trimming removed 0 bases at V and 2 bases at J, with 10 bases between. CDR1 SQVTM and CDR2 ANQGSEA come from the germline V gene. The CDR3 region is CSVEDYETNTEAFF. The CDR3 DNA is TGCAGCGTTGAAGATTATGAAACAAACACTGAAGCTTTCTTT.

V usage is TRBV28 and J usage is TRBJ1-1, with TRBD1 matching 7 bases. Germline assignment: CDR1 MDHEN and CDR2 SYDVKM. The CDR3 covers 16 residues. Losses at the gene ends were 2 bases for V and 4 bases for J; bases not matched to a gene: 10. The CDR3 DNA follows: TGTGCCAGCAGTTTAACCGAGACAGGGAGAGGCACTGAAGCTTTCTTT. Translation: CASSLTETGRGTEAFF.

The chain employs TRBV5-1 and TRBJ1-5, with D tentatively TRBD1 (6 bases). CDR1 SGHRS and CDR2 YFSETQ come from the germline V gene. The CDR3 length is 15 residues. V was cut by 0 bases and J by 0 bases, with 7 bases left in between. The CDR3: CASSLAGDSNQPQHF. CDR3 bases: TGCGCCAGCAGCTTGGCAGGGGATAGCAATCAGCCCCAGCATTTT.

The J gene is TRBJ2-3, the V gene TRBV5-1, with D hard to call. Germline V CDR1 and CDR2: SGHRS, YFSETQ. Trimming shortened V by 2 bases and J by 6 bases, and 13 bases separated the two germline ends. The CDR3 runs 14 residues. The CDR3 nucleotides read TGCGCCAGCAGCTTTGTGTGGCTGGTTGATACGCAGTATTTT. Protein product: CASSFVWLVDTQYF. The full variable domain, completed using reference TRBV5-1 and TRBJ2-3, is KAGVTQTPRYLIKTRGQQVTLSCSPISGHRSVSWYQQTPGQGLQFLFEYFSETQRNKGNFPGRFSGRQFSNSRSEMNVSTLELGDSALYLCASSFVWLVDTQYFGPGTRLTVL.

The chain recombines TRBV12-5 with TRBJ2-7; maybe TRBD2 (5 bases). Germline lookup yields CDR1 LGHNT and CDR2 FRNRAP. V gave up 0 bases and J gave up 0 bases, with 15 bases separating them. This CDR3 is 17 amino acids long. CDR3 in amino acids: CASGLVIGGRNSYEQYF. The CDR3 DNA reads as TGTGCTAGTGGTTTGGTAATCGGAGGAAGAAACTCCTACGAGCAGTACTTC.

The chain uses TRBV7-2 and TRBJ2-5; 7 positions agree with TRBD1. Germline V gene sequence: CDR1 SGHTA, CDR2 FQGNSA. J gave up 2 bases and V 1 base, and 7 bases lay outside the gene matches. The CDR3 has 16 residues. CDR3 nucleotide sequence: TGTGCCAGCAGCTTAGGATCGGGGACAGCACAAGAGACCCAGTACTTC. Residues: CASSLGSGTAQETQYF.